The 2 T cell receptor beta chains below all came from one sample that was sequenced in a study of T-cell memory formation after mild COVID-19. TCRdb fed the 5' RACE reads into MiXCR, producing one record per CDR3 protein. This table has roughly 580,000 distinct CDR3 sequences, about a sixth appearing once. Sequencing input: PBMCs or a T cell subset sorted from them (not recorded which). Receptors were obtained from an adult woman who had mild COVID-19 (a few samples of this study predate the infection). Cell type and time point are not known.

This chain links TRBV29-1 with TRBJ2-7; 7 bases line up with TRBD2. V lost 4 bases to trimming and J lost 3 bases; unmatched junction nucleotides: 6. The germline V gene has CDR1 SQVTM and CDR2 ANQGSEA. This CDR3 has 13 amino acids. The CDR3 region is CSVAGGPNYEQYF. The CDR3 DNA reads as TGCAGCGTTGCGGGGGGACCCAACTACGAGCAGTACTTC.

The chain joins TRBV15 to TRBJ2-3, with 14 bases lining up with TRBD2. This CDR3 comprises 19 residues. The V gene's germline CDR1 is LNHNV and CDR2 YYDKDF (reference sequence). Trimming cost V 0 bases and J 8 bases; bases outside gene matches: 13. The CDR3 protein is CATSRDSLGTSGSYGTQYF. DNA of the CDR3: TGTGCCACCAGCAGAGATTCACTCGGGACTAGCGGGAGTTATGGTACGCAGTATTTT.